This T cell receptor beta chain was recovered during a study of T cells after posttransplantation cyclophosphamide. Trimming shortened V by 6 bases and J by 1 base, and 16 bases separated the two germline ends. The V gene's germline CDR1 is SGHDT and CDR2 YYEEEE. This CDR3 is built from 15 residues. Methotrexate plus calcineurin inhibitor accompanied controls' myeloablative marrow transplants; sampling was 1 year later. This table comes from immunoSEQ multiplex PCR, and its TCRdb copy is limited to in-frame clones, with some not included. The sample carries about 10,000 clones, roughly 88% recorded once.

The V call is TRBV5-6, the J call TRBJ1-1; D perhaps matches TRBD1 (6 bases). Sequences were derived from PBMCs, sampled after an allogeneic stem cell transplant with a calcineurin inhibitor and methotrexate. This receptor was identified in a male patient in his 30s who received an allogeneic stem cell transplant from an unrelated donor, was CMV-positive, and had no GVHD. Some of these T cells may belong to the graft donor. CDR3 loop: CASTRGGVTNTEAFF. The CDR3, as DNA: TGTGCCAGCACCCGGGGGGGCGTCACGAACACTGAAGCTTTCTTT.